This is a list of T cell receptor beta chains from one sample in a study of brain metastases from non-small cell lung cancer. The table came from immunoSEQ multiplex PCR; TCRdb's copy has only in-frame clones and leaves some out. The data contain 6,000 or so clones, about four fifths of them seen just once; the ten biggest clones take up more than 6%. Specimen: primary lung tumor tissue. Receptors originate from a donor at least 40 years old with non-small cell lung cancer. CDR3s include the opening cysteine and the closing phenylalanine or tryptophan. D genes are given only for firm matches. Clone size is stated in some rows and not others, as once, few, many or a class when expanded.

>.|TRBJ2-3|.|TRBV10-2
CASTEDDRTSTDTQYF
TGCGCCAGCACAGAGGATGACAGGACTTCCACAGATACGCAGTATTTT
>.|TRBJ1-2|.|TRBV10-3
CAISRDTNGYTF
TGTGCCATCAGTCGGGACACTAATGGCTACACCTTC
>.|TRBJ2-6|.|TRBV4-2
CASSQGGSGANVLTF
TGTGCCAGCAGCCAAGGGGGCTCTGGGGCCAACGTCCTGACTTTC
>TRBD2|TRBJ2-3|.|TRBV4-2
CASSQDASGMGTDTQYF
TGTGCCAGCAGCCAAGATGCTAGCGGGATGGGCACAGATACGCAGTATTTT
>TRBD2|TRBJ2-1|.|TRBV30
CARGLAGGKQFF
TGTGCCCGAGGCCTAGCGGGGGGGAAGCAGTTCTTC
>.|TRBJ2-7|.|TRBV10-2
CASSPSYEQYF
TGCGCCAGCAGTCCGTCCTACGAGCAGTACTTC
>TRBD1|TRBJ1-5|few|TRBV2
CASSSVTGNQPQHF
TGTGCCAGCAGTTCCGTGACAGGGAATCAGCCCCAGCATTTT
>TRBD1|TRBJ1-6|.|TRBV7-2
CASSRQQGNSPLHF
TGTGCCAGCAGCAGACAACAGGGGAATTCACCCCTCCACTTT
>TRBD1|TRBJ2-3|once|TRBV30
CASRQGQDTQYF
TGTGCCTCCCGACAGGGGCAGGATACGCAGTATTTT
>.|TRBJ1-5|.|TRBV16
CASSQSVGSGQPQHF
TGTGCCAGCAGCCAATCGGTGGGGTCGGGTCAGCCCCAGCATTTT
>.|TRBJ1-2|.|TRBV30
CACQGSFNYGYTF
TGTGCCTGCCAGGGGAGCTTTAACTATGGCTACACCTTC
>.|TRBJ2-2|.|TRBV2
CASRDRGANTGELFF
TGTGCCAGTCGGGATCGGGGCGCGAACACCGGGGAGCTGTTTTTT
>.|TRBJ2-2|.|TRBV10-3
CAISASGTMNTGELFF
TGTGCCATCAGTGCTTCCGGGACCATGAACACCGGGGAGCTGTTTTTT
>.|TRBJ1-3|.|TRBV29-1
CSVSSDGNTIYF
TGCAGCGTTAGTTCGGATGGAAACACCATATATTTT
>.|TRBJ2-4|.|TRBV6-5
CASSYSPGFAKNIQYF
TGTGCCAGCAGTTACTCGCCAGGGTTCGCCAAAAACATTCAGTACTTC